This T cell receptor beta chain was recorded in a study of T cell changes during pregnancy in multiple sclerosis. With 4 bases clipped from V and 10 bases from J, the junction kept 13 bases outside the gene matches. The germline gives CDR1 MNHNY, CDR2 SVGAGI (reference sequence). The CDR3 length is 15 residues. TCRdb's table, derived via immunoSEQ multiplex PCR, lists solely in-frame clones and lacks some. The profile covers more than 55,000 clones, with roughly 93% appearing a single time and approximately 1.3% taken by the ten largest. The chain links TRBV6-6 to TRBJ1-1; 9 bases line up with TRBD1. This TCR was sampled from a female donor with multiple sclerosis, enrolled in a pregnancy study. Source: peripheral blood, taken in the second trimester of pregnancy. This CDR3 reads CASSLTGGVGLRAFF. CDR3 nucleotide sequence: TGTGCCAGCAGTTTAACAGGGGGCGTAGGTCTTAGAGCTTTCTTT.